This T cell receptor beta chain was profiled in a study of T cell responses to AZD1222 COVID-19 vaccine (dated by TCRdb to 2020 to 2023). Study-level background: A total of under 250 trial participants underwent TCR sequencing, of whom about 200 had received two doses of AZD1222 and around 25 had received two doses of the MenACWY control vaccine. Trial participants were enrolled into age subgroups of 18-55, 56-69 and 70-plus years, which contained around 140, 26 and 57 TCR-sequenced participants, respectively.

Taken from cysteine to phenylalanine, the CDR3 has 12 residues. The read is trimmed to its CDR3 DNA, 36 bases read in frame from base 1. The trim is 9 bases for V and 1 base for J, with a gap of 7 bases between the germline ends. Per the germline V gene, MDHEN is the CDR1 and SYDVKM is the CDR2. The CDR3 regions of human TCRbeta chains were analyzed by immunosequencing. As for how the authors treated the data: Repertoire TCRs were matched against a reference library of SARS-CoV-2-specific TCRs generated with the MIRA antigen-specificity platform. Breadth was defined as the fraction of unique TCRs that were SARS-CoV-2-associated. Depth was defined as the fraction of total T cells that were SARS-CoV-2-associated. Using the MIRA data, each spike-specific TCR was mapped to the spike region that the TCR reacts to and placed in a CD4 or CD8 class. Log10-transformed breadth and depth values were compared by one-way ANOVA with Sidak's multiple comparisons tests. The source is immuneACCESS, and TCRdb retained only in-frame sequences with V and J called. Part of the clones is not carried over; for the studies checked, unresolved V genes explain less than half of this, and the remainder is unexplained. The V and J calls and clone size come from that table; D and trimming were worked out from the DNA. This sample holds 250,000 to 300,000 clones; 94% were observed only once. Roughly 0.51% of the sample belongs to the ten largest clones.

Remarks on this clone: It lacks a known antigen. It has no much larger one-base neighbor in the sample; base qualities were not kept. The same CDR3 is also encoded by other DNA sequences in this sample.

This sample's time point label indicates: about 28 days (+/-7) after the second vaccine dose. Because spike-specific TCR depth and breadth did not differ between the two schedules, AZD1222 recipients who got a second dose at roughly 4 weeks were pooled with those who got a second dose at roughly 12 weeks. The vaccinee samples were drawn from two UK trials, COV001 and COV002, one of which was a single-blind randomized controlled phase 2/3 trial testing AZD1222 (ChAdOx1 nCoV-19) in healthy adults. For TCRbeta chain sequencing, PBMC samples from trial participants were taken at day 0 and at day 28 after the second dose. Findings and caveats that apply to the study as a whole: Reportedly, close to half of the unique spike-specific TCRs recognized epitopes lying outside the regions that are mutated in the B.1.351 and B.1.1.7 variants. The vaccine-associated CD4 TCRs covered the entire spike protein, and the dominant responses fell in regions 160-218 and 743-854. Conclusions about previously exposed vaccinees were limited because only six AZD1222 recipients were SARS-CoV-2 seropositive at baseline. Participants were mostly white British and included more females than males, and it was suggested by the authors that clonal diversity may have been underestimated. Because no day 14 peak-response samples were available, repertoires were characterized only after the peak T cell response. After two AZD1222 doses, both the breadth and the depth of spike-specific TCRs were significantly higher than at day 0 and than in MenACWY recipients. The 56-69-year group was small, and its depth increase did not reach significance, likely because of low power.

Sequenced here: peripheral blood, sampled 28 days after the second AZD1222 dose. The chain links TRBV28 with TRBJ2-1; the D gene is possibly TRBD2, with 5 bases matching. The sequence was obtained from an adult who received the AZD1222 COVID-19 vaccine. The CDR3 region has the sequence CASGSSYNEQFF. In nucleotides, the sequence is TGTGCCAGTGGGAGTTCCTACAATGAGCAGTTCTTC.